This T cell receptor (beta chain) was obtained from a study of cytomegalovirus exposure and HLA in healthy donors. Remarks on this clone: Its antigen is not known.

The PCR was carried out with 60 Vbeta primers and 13 Jbeta primers. The protocol was immunoSEQ multiplex PCR, while the TCRdb copy is restricted to in-frame clones and leaves out a portion. The table has 150,000 to 200,000 clones, 70% to 80% seen once; the top ten hold approximately 1%. V lost 5 bases to trimming and J lost 1 base, with 10 bases between them. Germline lookup yields CDR1 SGHTA and CDR2 FQGTGA. This CDR3 contains 14 residues. The study, taken as a whole, reports: A later analysis by the authors found several of the most significant clusters apparently linked to common viral pathogens. The authors assumed roughly uniform sequencing depth across donors for presence/absence analyses.

Sequences were obtained from PBMCs. The rearrangement uses TRBV7-3 and TRBJ2-3; D is undetermined. This clonotype originated in a woman in her thirties or forties in good health and CMV-seronegative. The CDR3: CASSPLVGTDTQYF. The DNA for the CDR3 is TGTGCCAGCAGCCCGTTAGTGGGCACAGATACGCAGTATTTT.